This T cell receptor (beta chain) was recovered during a study of blood T cell repertoires in COVID-19 (dated by TCRdb to the early 2020s). Concerning the study at large: Collaborator samples came from the United States, Italy and Spain and covered acute and convalescent phases of COVID-19. Subjects who had been exposed to COVID-19, were actively infected with it, or had recovered from it provided the deeply sampled blood TCRbeta repertoires that made up the dataset. Nearly every sample came with metadata listing a de-identified subject ID, COVID-19 status, age in years and sex. Where HLA class I and class II types were available, the types were taken from metadata supplied by the sample provider, not from assay-based typing. The prospective study material was composed of cDNA or gDNA derived from T cells, B-cell-depleted T cells, or PBMCs. The repertoires were released in a freely available public database meant as a resource for research on the immune response to SARS-CoV-2. The samples were drawn from two sources: the first 160 participants of the ongoing ImmuneRACE study, and approximately 1,300 subjects contributed by 6 global collaborators. The paper's findings and limits, for the study overall: Clinical and demographic metadata were provided uncurated, with the amount varying by source and participant.

The germline V gene supplies CDR1 SGHRS and CDR2 YFSETQ. Trimming at the junction amounts to 0 bases on V and 5 bases on J, and the germline ends lie 14 bases apart. Including the terminal cysteine and phenylalanine, the CDR3 comprises 15 residues. Only the CDR3 region is kept as DNA, spanning 45 bases read in frame from base 1. The immunoSEQ Assay, a bias-controlled multiplex PCR, was used to amplify TCRbeta CDR3 regions from genomic DNA. The authors processed their data as follows. Within the assay, amplification of reference gene primers was used to estimate how many nucleated cells each sample contained. To quantify the absolute abundance of each unique TCRbeta CDR3 rearrangement, sequence reads were collapsed and filtered. For each sample, productive Simpson clonality was calculated as the square root of Simpson's diversity index across productive rearrangements. TCRdb mirrors the immuneACCESS table, restricted to in-frame sequences. Some clones are absent from its copies; in checked studies, under half trace to an unresolved V gene, and the reason for the others is unknown. V and J calls and clone size come straight from that table; D and trimming were deduced from the DNA. The sample data list more than 300,000 clones, and roughly 86% of these were observed just once. The ten top clones hold about 6.7% of the sample.

One collaborating source in Seattle enrolled patients during active infection and followed them longitudinally through the course of disease. The collaborating institutions used their own protocols to collect whole blood in K2EDTA tubes. For TCRbeta analysis, collaborator samples were shipped as frozen whole blood, as isolated PBMCs, or as DNA extracted from either sample type. Notes on this clone: This receptor's antigen is unknown. Base qualities are not provided; no much larger clone lies one nucleotide away.

This TCR derives from a woman aged 65 to 85 with COVID-19, enrolled during active disease. The specimen sequenced was peripheral blood. The chain is encoded by TRBV5-1 joined to TRBJ2-5, and possibly TRBD2, on 7 matching bases. The nucleotide sequence is given as TGCGCCAGCAGCTTGGGAGGGGGGGCCCGTGAGACCCAGTACTTC. Its protein is CASSLGGGARETQYF. The entire variable domain, with the stretches around the CDR3 drawn from the reference TRBV5-1 and TRBJ2-5 proteins, is KAGVTQTPRYLIKTRGQQVTLSCSPISGHRSVSWYQQTPGQGLQFLFEYFSETQRNKGNFPGRFSGRQFSNSRSEMNVSTLELGDSALYLCASSLGGGARETQYFGPGTRLLVL.